This TCR beta chain was observed in a study of control samples from healthy donors and cancer patients. Germline V lookup: CDR1 WSHSY, CDR2 SAAADI. The CDR3 totals 13 residues. Trimming cost V 0 bases and J 8 bases, with 10 bases left between them. Sequenced by immunoSEQ multiplex PCR; TCRdb stores in-frame clones only, minus some. The sample contains about 97,000 clones, under 95% of which appear only once. The sequencing sample was made of blood. This rearrangement joins TRBV10-2 to TRBJ1-2; TRBD1 is a possible D gene (5 bases). This TCR was recovered from a woman aged 18-30 years in good health. CDR3 sequence reads: CASSESKGRGYTF. CDR3 in DNA: TGCGCCAGCAGTGAGTCAAAGGGACGAGGCTACACCTTC.